Listed here is a single T cell receptor beta chain. Its antigen is unknown. Germline V gene lookup returns CDR1 SGHRS and CDR2 YFSETQ. This CDR3 is built from 15 residues. Trimming at V came to 3 bases and at J to 5 bases, leaving 6 bases not matched to a gene. Measured with immunoSEQ multiplex PCR; TCRdb has only the in-frame clones, and not every one. Of some 55,000 clones detected, around 88% appear once; the ten largest clones hold about 5%. This specimen belongs to a study of Tregs in tolerant kidney transplant recipients. The study's findings and limits: The small number of patients limits these findings pending further validation. Activated donor B cell expansion appeared to reveal the most relevant donor-specific TCRbeta repertoire.

Unstimulated regulatory T cells (CD4+CD25+CD127-), CD4+CD25- non-regulatory cells, CD4 and CD8 cells were FACS-sorted from thawed PBMCs. The sequence was collected from a human donor in good health. Source material: CD4+ T cells from blood. The genes are TRBV5-1 and TRBJ2-2, with TRBD1 matching over 8 bases. The CDR3 DNA reads as TGCGCCAGCAGCTGGACAGGGATCTATACCGGGGAGCTGTTTTTT. It codes for CASSWTGIYTGELFF.